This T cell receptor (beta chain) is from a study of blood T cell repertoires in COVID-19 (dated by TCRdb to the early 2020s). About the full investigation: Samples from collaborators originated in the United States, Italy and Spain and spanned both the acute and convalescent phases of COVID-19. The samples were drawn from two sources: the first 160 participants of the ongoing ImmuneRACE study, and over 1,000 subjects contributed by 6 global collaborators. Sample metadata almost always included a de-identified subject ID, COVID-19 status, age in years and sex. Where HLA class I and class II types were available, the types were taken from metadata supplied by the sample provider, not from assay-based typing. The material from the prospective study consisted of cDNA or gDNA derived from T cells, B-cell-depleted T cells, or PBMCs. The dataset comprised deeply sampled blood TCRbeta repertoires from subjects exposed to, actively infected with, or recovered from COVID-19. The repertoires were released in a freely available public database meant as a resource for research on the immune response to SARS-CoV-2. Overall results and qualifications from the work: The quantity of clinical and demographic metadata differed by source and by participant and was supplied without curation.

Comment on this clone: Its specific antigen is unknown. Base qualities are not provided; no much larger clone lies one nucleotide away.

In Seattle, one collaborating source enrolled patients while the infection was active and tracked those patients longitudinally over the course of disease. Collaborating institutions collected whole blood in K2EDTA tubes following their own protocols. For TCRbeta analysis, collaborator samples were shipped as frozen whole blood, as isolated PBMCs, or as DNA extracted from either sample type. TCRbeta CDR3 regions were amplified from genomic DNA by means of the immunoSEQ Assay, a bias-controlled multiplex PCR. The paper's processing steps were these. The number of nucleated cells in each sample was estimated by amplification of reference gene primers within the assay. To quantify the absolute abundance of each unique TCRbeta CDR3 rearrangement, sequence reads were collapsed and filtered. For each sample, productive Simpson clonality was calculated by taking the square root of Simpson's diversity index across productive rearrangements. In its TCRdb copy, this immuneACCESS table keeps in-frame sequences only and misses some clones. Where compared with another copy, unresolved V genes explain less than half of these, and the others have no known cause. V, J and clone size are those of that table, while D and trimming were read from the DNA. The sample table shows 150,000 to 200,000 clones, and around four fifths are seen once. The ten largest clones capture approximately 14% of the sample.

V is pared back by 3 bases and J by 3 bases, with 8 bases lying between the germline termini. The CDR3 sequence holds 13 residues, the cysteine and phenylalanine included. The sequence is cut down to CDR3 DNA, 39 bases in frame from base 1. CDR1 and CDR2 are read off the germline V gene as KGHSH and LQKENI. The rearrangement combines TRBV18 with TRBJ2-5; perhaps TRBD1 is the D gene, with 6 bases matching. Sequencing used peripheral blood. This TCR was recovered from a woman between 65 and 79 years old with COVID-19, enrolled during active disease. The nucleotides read TGTGCCAGCTCACCGGACAGCAAAGAGACCCAGTACTTC. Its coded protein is CASSPDSKETQYF.